This T cell receptor beta chain was identified during a study of blood T cell repertoires in COVID-19. Study-wide context: Specimens from acute and convalescent COVID-19 originated in the United States, Italy and Spain. The analysed material was cDNA or gDNA that came from T cells, B-cell-depleted T cells, or PBMCs.

CDR3 length: 13 amino acids. CDR1 is MNHNS and CDR2 is SASEGT in the germline V gene. Trimming took off 1 base at V and 8 bases at J, with 11 bases between the two ends. The assay was immunoSEQ multiplex PCR, and TCRdb's table has in-frame clones only and misses some. The table includes approximately 460,000 clones, roughly nine tenths detected once. Those enrolled in Seattle joined during active infection and were followed longitudinally afterward. About this clone itself: The sample carries other DNA sequences with the same CDR3.

This receptor was taken from a man younger than 35 with COVID-19, enrolled during active disease. The gene calls are TRBV6-1 and TRBJ1-2; D remains unclear. Sequenced sample: peripheral blood. The CDR3 DNA sequence: TGTGCCAGCAGTGAAGACCGAGGGTACGGCTACACCTTC. It yields the protein CASSEDRGYGYTF.